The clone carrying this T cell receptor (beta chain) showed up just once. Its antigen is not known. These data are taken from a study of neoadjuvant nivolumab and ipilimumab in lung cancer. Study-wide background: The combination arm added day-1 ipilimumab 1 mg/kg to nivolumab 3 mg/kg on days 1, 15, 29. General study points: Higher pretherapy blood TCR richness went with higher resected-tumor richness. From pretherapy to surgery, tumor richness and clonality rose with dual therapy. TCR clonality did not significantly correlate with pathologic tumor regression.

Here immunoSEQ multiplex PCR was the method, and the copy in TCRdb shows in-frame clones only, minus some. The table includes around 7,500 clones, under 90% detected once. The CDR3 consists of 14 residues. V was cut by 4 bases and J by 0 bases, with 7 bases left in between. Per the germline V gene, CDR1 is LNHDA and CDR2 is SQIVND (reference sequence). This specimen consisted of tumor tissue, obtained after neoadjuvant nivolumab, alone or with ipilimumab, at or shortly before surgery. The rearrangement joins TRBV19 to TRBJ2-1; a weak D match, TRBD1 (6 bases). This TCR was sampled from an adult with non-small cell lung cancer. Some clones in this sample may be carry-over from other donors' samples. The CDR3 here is CASSRGGSYNEQFF. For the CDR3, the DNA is TGTGCCAGTAGTAGAGGGGGCTCCTACAATGAGCAGTTCTTC.